The rows below give T cell receptor beta chains drawn from one sample of a study of cytomegalovirus exposure and HLA in healthy donors. Some clones are missing from TCRdb's copy, which holds only in-frame ones; the method was immunoSEQ multiplex PCR. The repertoire holds under 200,000 clones, 9.5% to 15% seen once, with approximately 7.8% in the top ten. Material for sequencing was PBMCs. These receptor sequences come from a man aged 50 to 60 in good health and CMV-seropositive. CDR3s include the opening cysteine and the closing phenylalanine or tryptophan. Each record gives: V gene, D gene, clone size, J gene, CDR3 DNA, CDR3 protein. The D gene is left open where the match is weak. Size is omitted from some rows. Given values are once, few, many or a class for expanded clones.

V: TRBV5-4
D: NA
size: few
J: TRBJ2-6
DNA: TGTGCCAGCAGCTTGCCAACAGGATCCTCTGGGGCCAACGTCCTGACTTTC
CDR3: CASSLPTGSSGANVLTF

V: TRBV19
D: TRBD1
size: NA
J: TRBJ1-2
DNA: TGTGCCACCCGAACGGGACAGGGGCCTTCACTAACCTATGGCTACACCTTC
CDR3: CATRTGQGPSLTYGYTF

V: TRBV28
D: NA
size: few
J: TRBJ2-4
DNA: TGTGCCAGCAGTCCCTGGGGCGGAGAACGAAAAAACATTCAGTACTTC
CDR3: CASSPWGGERKNIQYF

V: TRBV21-1
D: NA
size: few
J: TRBJ2-5
DNA: TGTGCCAGCAGCCTCCGACAGGGGGCGATTGTTGAGACCCAGTACTTC
CDR3: CASSLRQGAIVETQYF

V: TRBV5-1
D: NA
size: NA
J: TRBJ1-3
DNA: TGCGCCAGCAGCCCAGGAGGCGCTGGAAACACCATATATTTT
CDR3: CASSPGGAGNTIYF

V: TRBV28
D: NA
size: few
J: TRBJ1-3
DNA: TGTGCCAGCAGTCCCTTCTCTGGAAACACCATATATTTT
CDR3: CASSPFSGNTIYF

V: TRBV12-5
D: TRBD1
size: few
J: TRBJ2-1
DNA: TGTGCTAGTGGTTTGGTCGACAGGGCCTACAATGAGCAGTTCTTC
CDR3: CASGLVDRAYNEQFF

V: TRBV5-4
D: TRBD2
size: few
J: TRBJ2-7
DNA: TGTGCCAGCAGCCGGGGAGGGGCGGAAAGCAGGTACGAGCAGTACTTC
CDR3: CASSRGGAESRYEQYF

V: TRBV20-1
D: NA
size: few
J: TRBJ1-2
DNA: TGCAGTGCTAGAGATCTGCGTGGCTACACCTTC
CDR3: CSARDLRGYTF

V: TRBV11-3
D: TRBD2
size: NA
J: TRBJ2-7
DNA: TGTGCCAGCAGCTTCCTAGCGGGGGGCAACTACGAGCAGTACTTC
CDR3: CASSFLAGGNYEQYF

V: TRBV6-5
D: NA
size: NA
J: TRBJ1-6
DNA: TGTGCCAGCAGTTTTTTCGGCTATAATTCACCCCTCCACTTT
CDR3: CASSFFGYNSPLHF

V: TRBV6-5
D: TRBD1
size: few
J: TRBJ2-2
DNA: TGTGCCAGCAAGGACAGGGCGATAGGTACCGGGGAGCTGTTTTTT
CDR3: CASKDRAIGTGELFF

V: TRBV7-2
D: NA
size: few
J: TRBJ2-1
DNA: TGTGCCAGCAACCTTGGGGGCAGGAACAATGAGCAGTTCTTC
CDR3: CASNLGGRNNEQFF

V: TRBV7-2
D: NA
size: few
J: TRBJ1-6
DNA: TGTGCCAGCAGCCTAATAGGACAGTGGGCAACCCTCCACTTT
CDR3: CASSLIGQWATLHF

V: TRBV5-1
D: NA
size: NA
J: TRBJ1-1
DNA: TGCGCCAGCAGCTTGGACGGGGTCACTGAAGCTTTCTTT
CDR3: CASSLDGVTEAFF

V: TRBV29-1
D: TRBD1
size: NA
J: TRBJ2-5
DNA: TGCAGCGTTGGACTCCTTCCCGGGACAGTTCAAGAGACCCAGTACTTC
CDR3: CSVGLLPGTVQETQYF

V: TRBV18
D: TRBD1
size: NA
J: TRBJ1-1
DNA: TGTGCCAGCTCAACGGGACAGGGATGGATGAACACTGAAGCTTTCTTT
CDR3: CASSTGQGWMNTEAFF

V: TRBV7-2
D: TRBD2
size: few
J: TRBJ2-3
DNA: TGTGCCAGCAGCCGAGGGACTAGCGCAGATACGCAGTATTTT
CDR3: CASSRGTSADTQYF

V: TRBV7-2
D: NA
size: NA
J: TRBJ2-5
DNA: TGTGCCAGCAGCTTATCCAGGGCGGAGGGGGAGACCCAGTACTTC
CDR3: CASSLSRAEGETQYF

V: TRBV5-4
D: TRBD1
size: NA
J: TRBJ1-4
DNA: TGTGCCAGCAGCGAACAGGGGGGCACTAATGAAAAACTGTTTTTT
CDR3: CASSEQGGTNEKLFF

V: TRBV5-6
D: TRBD2
size: NA
J: TRBJ2-5
DNA: TGTGCCAGCAGCTCGGCTAGCGGCGGAGAGACCCAGTACTTC
CDR3: CASSSASGGETQYF

V: TRBV7-9
D: TRBD1
size: NA
J: TRBJ1-6
DNA: TGTGCCAGCACCTCTGGACAGGGGGCCCAATCACCCCTCCACTTT
CDR3: CASTSGQGAQSPLHF

V: TRBV7-2
D: NA
size: NA
J: TRBJ1-2
DNA: TGTGCCAGCAGCCAACAGGGCCAAGACTATGGCTACACCTTC
CDR3: CASSQQGQDYGYTF

V: TRBV19
D: TRBD1
size: NA
J: TRBJ1-2
DNA: TGTGCCAGTAGCAGACAGGGCGTTGTGGGCTATGGCTACACCTTC
CDR3: CASSRQGVVGYGYTF

V: TRBV5-1
D: TRBD2
size: few
J: TRBJ2-3
DNA: TGCGCCAGCAGCCTGACTAGCGGGGGGGCAGATACGCAGTATTTT
CDR3: CASSLTSGGADTQYF

V: TRBV10-3
D: TRBD1
size: few
J: TRBJ1-2
DNA: TGTGCCATCAGGGGGACAGGGGATAACTATGGCTACACCTTC
CDR3: CAIRGTGDNYGYTF

V: TRBV6-5
D: NA
size: NA
J: TRBJ2-1
DNA: TGTGCCAGCAGCTCCCAGGGCCGCAATGAGCAGTTCTTC
CDR3: CASSSQGRNEQFF

V: TRBV6-1
D: NA
size: few
J: TRBJ2-7
DNA: TGTGCCAGCAGTGAAAACGGACTACCCTACGAGCAGTACTTC
CDR3: CASSENGLPYEQYF

V: TRBV19
D: TRBD2
size: NA
J: TRBJ2-7
DNA: TGTGCCAGTAGTATTACGGGGGGTTCCTACGAGCAGTACTTC
CDR3: CASSITGGSYEQYF

V: TRBV7-2
D: NA
size: few
J: TRBJ2-1
DNA: TGTGCCAGCAGCTTAGCGGCTGCTTGGGAGCAGTTCTTC
CDR3: CASSLAAAWEQFF

V: TRBV15
D: TRBD1
size: NA
J: TRBJ2-5
DNA: TGTGCCACCAGAAACCGGGACAGGGGGCGAAACTACTTC
CDR3: CATRNRDRGRNYF

V: TRBV7-2
D: NA
size: few
J: TRBJ1-6
DNA: TGTGCCAGCAGCCTCCCCCGGGGGGGACATAATTCACCCCTCCACTTT
CDR3: CASSLPRGGHNSPLHF

V: TRBV2
D: NA
size: NA
J: TRBJ1-6
DNA: TGTGCCAGCAGTGAAGAGGGGTTAAATTCACCCCTCCACTTT
CDR3: CASSEEGLNSPLHF

V: TRBV18
D: TRBD1
size: NA
J: TRBJ1-2
DNA: TGTGCCAGCTCACAACGGACAGGGGGGTTGAATGGCTACACCTTC
CDR3: CASSQRTGGLNGYTF

V: TRBV6-5
D: NA
size: few
J: TRBJ1-2
DNA: TGTGCCAGCAGAAGGGGCAGGACTAACTATGGCTACACCTTC
CDR3: CASRRGRTNYGYTF

V: TRBV19
D: TRBD1
size: NA
J: TRBJ2-6
DNA: TGTGCCAGTAGTATCCGGACAGGGGGGACATTTGGGGCCAACGTCCTGACTTTC
CDR3: CASSIRTGGTFGANVLTF

V: TRBV7-7
D: TRBD1
size: few
J: TRBJ2-1
DNA: TGTGCCAGCAGGCCCTGGGACAGGGGACGGGGGGAGTATGAGCAGTTCTTC
CDR3: CASRPWDRGRGEYEQFF

V: TRBV6-1
D: TRBD1
size: NA
J: TRBJ1-2
DNA: TGTGCCAGCAGCCTGGACAGGGTATATGGCTACACCTTC
CDR3: CASSLDRVYGYTF

V: TRBV4-3
D: TRBD1
size: few
J: TRBJ1-1
DNA: TGCGCCAGCAGCCAGGATAAGGGGGCGCGGACTGAAGCTTTCTTT
CDR3: CASSQDKGARTEAFF

V: TRBV7-2
D: TRBD2
size: few
J: TRBJ2-5
DNA: TGTGCCAGCAGCTTAGGACTAGCGGGGGCCGAGACCCAGTACTTC
CDR3: CASSLGLAGAETQYF

V: TRBV2
D: NA
size: NA
J: TRBJ2-6
DNA: TGTGCCAGCAGGCGGGGGCCAGATAATTCTGGGGCCAACGTCCTGACTTTC
CDR3: CASRRGPDNSGANVLTF

V: TRBV25-1
D: NA
size: few
J: TRBJ2-7
DNA: TGTGCCAGCAGTGACAAACGGACAGTAAACTACGAGCAGTACTTC
CDR3: CASSDKRTVNYEQYF

V: TRBV11-3
D: TRBD2
size: NA
J: TRBJ2-1
DNA: TGTGCCAGCAGCCTGTTAGCGGGGGGTATCGGGAATGAGCAGTTCTTC
CDR3: CASSLLAGGIGNEQFF

V: TRBV18
D: TRBD1
size: NA
J: TRBJ1-2
DNA: TGTGCCAGCTCACTGGACTCCGGGGGACAGGGTGGCTACACCTTC
CDR3: CASSLDSGGQGGYTF

V: TRBV30
D: NA
size: few
J: TRBJ1-5
DNA: TGTGCCTGGAGTTCAGGGAGCAATCAGCCCCAGCATTTT
CDR3: CAWSSGSNQPQHF